Given below is one T cell receptor beta chain in context. The second PCR ran about 6 to 12 cycles with a sample-barcoded 5' primer and J-beta primers. TCRdb reprocessed the 5' RACE reads with MiXCR, giving one entry per CDR3 protein. The sample contains about 1.7 million distinct CDR3 sequences, 28% of which appear only once. In germline, CDR1 is LGHNT, CDR2 FRNRAP. The CDR3 loop spans 16 amino acids. This sample was taken from a study of blood T cells in healthy people across ages. V is TRBV12-5 and J is TRBJ2-4, with TRBD1 as a possible D gene (6 bases). The last part of the DNA fits TRBJ2-7 better; the J call may be wrong. The TCR comes from a woman aged 25 to 39 in good health. What was sequenced was blood. CDR3 sequence (DNA): TGTGCTAGTGGTCGGTTCCAAGGACAGCCAAGTTACGAGCAGTACTTC. Protein: CASGRFQGQPSYEQYF.